Shown below are 25 T cell receptor beta chains from a single sample sequenced in a study of T-cell reconstitution after alpha-beta-depleted transplantation in children. Unique molecular identifiers were built into the TCRbeta library. TCRdb recomputed calls from the PCR reads with MiXCR, one row per CDR3 protein. The repertoire holds 540,000 or so distinct CDR3 sequences, with more than 20% as singletons. Specimen: PBMCs, mostly from graft donor cells, collected 360 days after TCRalphabeta/CD19-depleted stem cell transplant. Every receptor here comes from a boy under three years old who had a stem cell transplant for acute myeloid leukemia, so the T cells may come from the graft donor.

This clonotype has a handful of counts. The chain couples TRBV5-1 to TRBJ2-7; D remains ambiguous. The ends were cut back, 0 bases at V and 2 bases at J, with 6 bases in the middle. The CDR3 totals 13 residues. Germline V gives CDR1 SGHRS, CDR2 YFSETQ. The CDR3 nucleotides read TGCGCCAGCAGCTTGGAACCCCCCTACGAGCAGTACTTC. This encodes CASSLEPPYEQYF.

Ten or more counts support this clonotype. The V and J genes are TRBV20-1 and TRBJ1-1; unclear D gene. The CDR3 has 13 amino acids. Germline lookup yields CDR1 DFQATT and CDR2 SNEGSKA (reference sequence). With 7 bases removed from V and 0 bases from J, the gap between germline ends came to 12 bases. CDR3 coding DNA: TGCAGTGAACGGCAGTCCATGAACACTGAAGCTTTCTTT. Protein sequence: CSERQSMNTEAFF.

This clonotype was detected a few times. This sequence joins TRBV20-1 and TRBJ2-1, with TRBD2 identical over 9 bases. Losses at the gene ends were 4 bases for V and 5 bases for J; bases not matched to a gene: 12. Germline assignment: CDR1 DFQATT and CDR2 SNEGSKA (reference sequence). The CDR3 runs 16 residues. CDR3 sequence (DNA): TGCAGTGCTACCCTTGGGGTAGCGGGGGACGACAATGAGCAGTTCTTC. The encoded protein is CSATLGVAGDDNEQFF.

This clonotype was seen many times. J is TRBJ2-1 and V is TRBV6-5, with D hard to call. Trimming removed 0 bases at V and 1 base at J, with 10 bases between. This CDR3 is 16 amino acids long. Germline CDR1 reads MNHEY; CDR2 reads SVGAGI. CDR3 nucleotides: TGTGCCAGCAGTTACTCGATAGACTCTTCCTACAATGAGCAGTTCTTC. As protein: CASSYSIDSSYNEQFF.

This clonotype was seen a handful of times. The chain carries TRBV29-1 and TRBJ2-3, with D possibly matching TRBD2 (7 bases). This CDR3 is 16 amino acids long. Trimming took off 5 bases at V and 2 bases at J, with 20 bases between the two ends. Per germline, CDR1 SQVTM and CDR2 ANQGSEA. In nucleotides, the CDR3 is TGCAGCGTTACCTCCGTGGCGGGGGCTTTCACAGATACGCAGTATTTT. As protein: CSVTSVAGAFTDTQYF.

In this sample, this clonotype turned up many times. This sequence joins TRBV20-1 and TRBJ2-1; 8 bases match TRBD1. This CDR3 contains 13 residues. Germline CDR1 reads DFQATT; CDR2 reads SNEGSKA (reference sequence). V shed 5 bases and J 9 bases; nucleotides not matched to a gene: 9. In DNA, the CDR3 is TGCAGTGCTGGACAGGGTTTTAGCGTTGAGCAGTTCTTC. It codes for CSAGQGFSVEQFF.

This rearrangement joins TRBV12-3 or TRBV12-4 to TRBJ2-6; the D gene is possibly TRBD1 (7 bases). This CDR3 has 18 residues. The V end lost 7 bases, the J end lost 0 bases, and 19 bases lay between the germline ends. For the CDR3, the DNA is TGTGCCAGCACTATGGGGGCAGGGGGACTCTCTGGGGCCAACGTCCTGACTTTC. Translated, it gives CASTMGAGGLSGANVLTF.

This clonotype was observed many times. The chain combines TRBV20-1 with TRBJ2-5; 11 bases map to TRBD2. Germline-derived CDR1 and CDR2 are DFQATT and SNEGSKA (reference sequence). Trimming removed 4 bases from V and 4 bases from J; junction bases left unmatched: 5. This CDR3 comprises 14 residues. The CDR3 region is CSATPSGGRETQYF. The CDR3 bases are TGCAGTGCTACCCCTAGCGGGGGGAGAGAGACCCAGTACTTC.

This clonotype was seen many times. The V call is TRBV12-3 or TRBV12-4, the J call TRBJ2-2; TRBD1 aligns across 9 bases. The CDR3 consists of 14 residues. Trimming took 7 bases from V and 7 from J; bases not matched to a gene: 7. The CDR3: CASNLQGAGGELFF. CDR3 DNA: TGTGCCAGCAACCTACAGGGGGCCGGCGGGGAGCTGTTTTTT.

V and J are TRBV7-2 and TRBJ2-5; D ambiguous. V was trimmed by 5 bases and J by 0 bases, leaving 13 bases between them. CDR1 and CDR2 (germline): SGHTA, FQGNSA. The CDR3 has 15 residues. In DNA, the CDR3 is TGTGCCAGCAGCACCGACACCGCATACCAAGAGACCCAGTACTTC. Translated, it gives CASSTDTAYQETQYF.

This clonotype was counted between two and nine times. The genes are TRBV20-1 and TRBJ1-2; 9 positions agree with TRBD1. Germline CDR1 DFQATT, CDR2 SNEGSKA (reference sequence). With 3 bases clipped from V and 5 bases from J, the junction kept 4 bases outside the gene matches. There are 13 residues in the CDR3. The CDR3 is CSARGGTGYGYTF. The CDR3 region has the DNA TGCAGTGCTAGGGGAGGGACAGGGTATGGCTACACCTTC.

The chain has TRBV20-1 and TRBJ1-3, with TRBD1 identical over 8 bases. The germline V gene has CDR1 DFQATT and CDR2 SNEGSKA (reference sequence). CDR3 length: 14 amino acids. Losses at the gene ends were 1 base for V and 3 bases for J; bases not matched to a gene: 2. This CDR3 is CSARGDRHGNTIYF. CDR3 bases: TGCAGTGCTAGAGGGGACAGGCATGGAAACACCATATATTTT.

In this sample, this clonotype turned up many times. J is TRBJ2-4 and V is TRBV20-1; D remains ambiguous. CDR1 and CDR2 (germline): DFQATT, SNEGSKA (reference sequence). V was pared by 3 bases and J by 0 bases, with 6 bases between. The CDR3 is made up of 13 amino acids. The CDR3 spells CSASDLAKNIQYF. CDR3 bases: TGCAGTGCTAGCGACCTAGCCAAAAACATTCAGTACTTC.

This clonotype was seen at least ten times. The chain is built from TRBV2 and TRBJ2-2; 7 bases agree with TRBD1. Germline values: CDR1 SNHLY, CDR2 FYNNEI. The length of the CDR3 is 14 residues. J lost 7 bases, V lost 4 bases, and 6 bases had no gene match. CDR3 coding DNA: TGTGCCAGCAGTGTAGGGGGCGCCGGCGGGGAGCTGTTTTTT. Translating it yields CASSVGGAGGELFF.

In this sample, this clonotype turned up a few times. The chain has TRBV5-1 and TRBJ2-1, with TRBD2 identical over 11 bases. Germline CDR1 and CDR2: SGHRS and YFSETQ. CDR3 size: 17 residues. V lost 1 base, J lost 4 bases, and 7 bases stayed unmatched. The CDR3 DNA reads TGCGCCAGCAGCTTGAACGGACTAGCGGGCCGGTACAATGAGCAGTTCTTC. Its translation is CASSLNGLAGRYNEQFF.

The chain links TRBV20-1 to TRBJ2-5; no reliable D call. CDR3 size: 13 residues. Per the germline V gene, CDR1 is DFQATT and CDR2 is SNEGSKA (reference sequence). Trimming removed 3 bases from V and 1 base from J, with 9 bases in between. The CDR3 sequence: CSASSWSQETQYF. CDR3 coding DNA: TGCAGTGCTAGTTCTTGGAGCCAAGAGACCCAGTACTTC.

V gene TRBV11-3 combines with J gene TRBJ2-7; D unclear. CDR1 is SGHNT and CDR2 is YENEEA in the germline V gene. Trimming stripped 0 bases from V and 9 bases from J, with 9 bases between. The CDR3 runs to 12 residues. The DNA for the CDR3 is TGTGCCAGCAGCTTAGATCCAGAAGGGCAGTACTTC. Protein product: CASSLDPEGQYF.

This clonotype was counted a few times. The rearrangement uses TRBV7-9 and TRBJ2-2; D might be TRBD1 (5 bases). The CDR3 spans 12 residues. Trimming took off 6 bases at V and 7 bases at J, with 9 bases between the two ends. The germline V gene has CDR1 SEHNR and CDR2 FQNEAQ (reference sequence). CDR3 region: CASSRQRGELFF. DNA for the CDR3: TGTGCCAGCAGTCGACAGCGCGGGGAGCTGTTTTTT.

This clonotype has a handful of counts. This chain connects TRBV28 to TRBJ2-7, with D perhaps TRBD1 or TRBD2 (5 bases each). Germline CDR1 is MDHEN and CDR2 is SYDVKM. This CDR3 contains 16 residues. Trimming shortened V by 4 bases and J by 3 bases, and 19 bases separated the two germline ends. The CDR3 sequence is CASSSGTAGRVYEQYV. CDR3 sequence (DNA): TGTGCCAGCAGTTCAGGGACCGCCGGCAGGGTCTACGAGCAGTACGTC.

The chain has TRBV18 and TRBJ2-5; D could derive from TRBD1 or TRBD2 (5 bases each). The CDR3 length is 14 residues. Germline CDR1 reads KGHSH; CDR2 reads LQKENI. The germline V and J ends were trimmed by 0 bases and 2 bases, with 7 bases remaining between them. The chain's CDR3 is CASSPPGVQETQYF. As DNA, the CDR3 is TGTGCCAGCTCACCACCGGGGGTGCAAGAGACCCAGTACTTC.

This clonotype was recorded many times. V usage is TRBV15 and J usage is TRBJ2-3; 7 bases fit TRBD1. Germline V gives CDR1 LNHNV, CDR2 YYDKDF (reference sequence). The CDR3 extends over 15 amino acids. J lost 3 bases, V lost 3 bases, and 6 bases had no gene match. The CDR3 spells CATSSGTGETDTQYF. CDR3 sequence (DNA): TGTGCCACCAGCAGCGGTACAGGGGAGACAGATACGCAGTATTTT. Full variable domain (outside the CDR3, taken from reference TRBV15 and TRBJ2-3): DAMVIQNPRYQVTQFGKPVTLSCSQTLNHNVMYWYQQKSSQAPKLLFHYYDKDFNNEADTPDNFQSRRPNTSFCFLDIRSPGLGDTAMYLCATSSGTGETDTQYFGPGTRLTVL.

This clonotype was counted between two and nine times. The V gene is TRBV20-1, the J gene TRBJ2-1; weak D call: TRBD2 (5 bases). CDR3 length: 18 residues. Germline V gene data show CDR1 as DFQATT and CDR2 as SNEGSKA (reference sequence). Trimming stripped 1 base from V and 4 bases from J, with 23 bases between. CDR3 in amino acids: CSARGRPPVASNYNEQFF. The DNA for the CDR3 is TGCAGTGCTAGAGGCCGACCTCCCGTGGCTAGCAATTACAATGAGCAGTTCTTC.

V is TRBV11-2 and J is TRBJ1-1, with 7 bases fitting TRBD1. This CDR3 comprises 12 residues. Germline-derived CDR1 and CDR2 are SGHAT and FQNNGV. V was pared by 4 bases and J by 10 bases, with 6 bases of the junction left unmatched. The CDR3 coding sequence is TGTGCCAGCAGCTCGGTCGACAGGGTAGCTTTCTTT. This translates into CASSSVDRVAFF.

This clonotype was counted only a few times. The V and J genes are TRBV11-2 and TRBJ2-1; maybe TRBD1 (6 bases). V was clipped by 5 bases and J by 0 bases, with 23 bases between them. Germline loops: CDR1 SGHAT, CDR2 FQNNGV. The length of the CDR3 is 19 residues. CDR3 DNA: TGTGCCAGCAGCATTGAACCGGGACACAGATTTAGCTCCTACAATGAGCAGTTCTTC. This codes for CASSIEPGHRFSSYNEQFF.

CDR3 nucleotides: TGCAGCGTAGCCGGGATCAAGGCCGGCTACACCTTC. Protein: CSVAGIKAGYTF. The J gene is TRBJ1-2, the V gene TRBV29-1; D remains unclear. V was trimmed by 6 bases and J by 8 bases, leaving 16 bases between them. The CDR3 covers 12 residues. CDR1 SQVTM and CDR2 ANQGSEA come from the germline V gene.